This T cell receptor (beta chain) was obtained from a study of T cells in localized non-small cell lung cancer. Study-wide results and caveats: Sequencing was limited to one tumor region, leaving the possibility of heterogeneity open. Uninvolved adjacent lung showed the highest T cell clonality, exceeding tumor. Adjacent lung was found to contain a median approximately 52 of the top 100 tumor clones.

There are 14 residues in the CDR3. With 4 bases removed from V and 7 bases from J, the gap between germline ends came to 18 bases. The germline gives CDR1 SGHNT, CDR2 YYREEE (reference sequence). A word on this clone: No antigen is known for it.

Sequencing was performed with immunoSEQ multiplex PCR; in TCRdb, only in-frame clones are kept and a portion is missing. The sample lists 50,000 to 75,000 clones, around 90% seen once, with approximately 22% in the top ten. This clonotype originated in a man aged 35 to 69 with stage I squamous cell lung carcinoma. The sample here was peripheral blood, taken before any cancer treatment. The rearrangement links TRBV5-4 to TRBJ2-7; D possibly corresponds to TRBD1 (6 bases). This CDR3 is CASSRDTKVGEQYF. In DNA, the CDR3 is TGTGCCAGCAGCCGGGACACTAAGGTGGGGGAGCAGTACTTC.